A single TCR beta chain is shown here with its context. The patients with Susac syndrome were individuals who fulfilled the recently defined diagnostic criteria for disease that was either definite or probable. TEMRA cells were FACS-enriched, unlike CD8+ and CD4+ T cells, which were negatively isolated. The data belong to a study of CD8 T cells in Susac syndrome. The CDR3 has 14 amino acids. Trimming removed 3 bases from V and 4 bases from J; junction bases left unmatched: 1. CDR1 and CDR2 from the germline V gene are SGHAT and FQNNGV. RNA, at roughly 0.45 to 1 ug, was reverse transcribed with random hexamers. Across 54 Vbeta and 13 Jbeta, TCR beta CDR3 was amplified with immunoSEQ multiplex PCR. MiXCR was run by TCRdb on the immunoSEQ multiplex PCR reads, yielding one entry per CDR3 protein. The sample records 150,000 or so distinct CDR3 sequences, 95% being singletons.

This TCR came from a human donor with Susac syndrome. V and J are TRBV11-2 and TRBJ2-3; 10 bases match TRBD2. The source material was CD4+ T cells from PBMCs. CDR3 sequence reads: CASSLLAGADTQYF. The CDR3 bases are TGTGCCAGCAGCTTGCTAGCGGGGGCAGATACGCAGTATTTT.